This entry lists 24 T cell receptor beta chains sequenced from one sample in a study of cytomegalovirus exposure and HLA in healthy donors. It was with 60 Vbeta and 13 Jbeta primers that the PCR ran. Profiled with immunoSEQ multiplex PCR; TCRdb holds only in-frame clones, not every one. The profile shows more than 150,000 clones, 75% to 85% of them singletons. Sequenced material: PBMCs. The receptors stem from a man between 18 and 35 years old in good health and CMV-seronegative.

The V call is TRBV5-1, the J call TRBJ2-3; TRBD2 agrees at 13 bases. The J segment lost 1 base and the V segment lost 4 bases, leaving 9 bases of the junction unmatched. CDR3 length: 18 amino acids. Germline V gene lookup returns CDR1 SGHRS and CDR2 YFSETQ. The CDR3 is CASSILGGLAGGTDTQYF. CDR3 DNA sequence: TGCGCCAGCAGCATCTTGGGCGGACTAGCGGGGGGCACAGATACGCAGTATTTT.

The J gene is TRBJ2-3, the V gene TRBV6-6, with TRBD2 matching over 10 bases. Germline loops: CDR1 MNHNY, CDR2 SVGAGI (reference sequence). V lost 8 bases, J lost 3 bases, and 8 bases stayed unmatched. This CDR3 is built from 15 residues. Here the CDR3 DNA reads TGTGCCAGCCGGAGCGGGGGGGCAGGAACAGATACGCAGTATTTT. Translated, it gives CASRSGGAGTDTQYF.

The chain combines TRBV10-3 with TRBJ1-5, with unresolved D. Germline-derived CDR1 and CDR2 are ENHRY and SYGVKD. V was cut by 5 bases and J by 7 bases, with 15 bases left in between. The CDR3 loop spans 14 amino acids. The DNA of the CDR3 is TGTGCCATCAGTCTGGCCCCGGGCGGGCAGCCCCAGCATTTT. Protein: CAISLAPGGQPQHF.

This sequence joins TRBV25-1 and TRBJ2-5; D is perhaps TRBD1 (6 bases). The CDR3 has 14 amino acids. The germline CDR1 and CDR2 sequences are MGHDK and SYGVNS. V lost 2 bases and J 4 bases, leaving 11 bases between the germline ends. The CDR3 sequence is CASSEGGWGETQYF. The CDR3, as DNA: TGTGCCAGCAGTGAAGGGGGCTGGGGAGAGACCCAGTACTTC.

This clone was counted between two and nine times. The chain employs TRBV5-1 and TRBJ1-1; D is unresolved. The CDR3 has 18 amino acids. Germline loops: CDR1 SGHRS, CDR2 YFSETQ. V was clipped by 0 bases and J by 2 bases, with 20 bases between them. DNA of the CDR3: TGCGCCAGCAGCTTGGGGGCTGGTCGGGAGTCCTCAAACACTGAAGCTTTCTTT. Translating it yields CASSLGAGRESSNTEAFF. Drawing the rest from reference TRBV5-1 and TRBJ1-1, the complete variable domain is KAGVTQTPRYLIKTRGQQVTLSCSPISGHRSVSWYQQTPGQGLQFLFEYFSETQRNKGNFPGRFSGRQFSNSRSEMNVSTLELGDSALYLCASSLGAGRESSNTEAFFGQGTRLTVV.

This clone was seen more than once but under ten times. A read error may account for a junction end that differs from germline. At the DNA level, this CDR3 is encoded by other sequences in the same sample as well. The chain joins TRBV30 to TRBJ2-7; TRBD2 agrees at 11 bases. This CDR3 is built from 15 residues. Looked up from germline, CDR1 is GTSNPN and CDR2 is SVGIG (reference sequence). CDR3 sequence (DNA): TGCGCCTGGAGTGTACTAGCGGGAGAGGCGTACGAGCAGTACTTC. Translating it yields CAWSVLAGEAYEQYF.

With respect to this clone: A junction boundary mismatches the germline segment, possibly from a read error. The chain uses TRBV6-5 and TRBJ2-7, with 11 positions matching TRBD1. Germline lookup yields CDR1 MNHEY and CDR2 SVGAGI. The CDR3 loop spans 12 amino acids. The CDR3 region is CASSSGQGVTIF. The CDR3 DNA follows: TGTGCCAGCAGTTCGGGACAGGGGGTCACGATTTTC.

The gene calls are TRBV5-1 and TRBJ1-2; 8 bases align to TRBD1. CDR1 is SGHRS, CDR2 YFSETQ, per germline. This CDR3 is built from 14 residues. V was clipped by 0 bases and J by 4 bases; unmatched bases: 2. Here the CDR3 DNA reads TGCGCCAGCAGCTTGGGACAGGGGCTCTATGGCTACACCTTC. It specifies CASSLGQGLYGYTF.

The rearrangement links TRBV15 to TRBJ1-1; possible D gene TRBD1, 6 bases. Germline V lookup: CDR1 LNHNV, CDR2 YYDKDF (reference sequence). CDR3 length: 15 amino acids. Between the trimmed V and J ends, which lost 3 bases and 2 bases, there was a span of 13 bases. The CDR3, as DNA: TGTGCCACCAGCAGGGGAGTTGGGGGCAACACTGAAGCTTTCTTT. Its translation is CATSRGVGGNTEAFF.

This clone was seen a single time. The chain recombines TRBV5-1 with TRBJ2-1, with a possible D match to TRBD2 (6 bases). This CDR3 region has 14 residues. In germline, CDR1 is SGHRS, CDR2 YFSETQ. V was cut by 1 base and J by 6 bases, with 11 bases left in between. The CDR3 DNA is TGCGCCAGCAGCTTGACTAGCCTAGGCAATGAGCAGTTCTTC. Amino acids: CASSLTSLGNEQFF.

The rearrangement links TRBV4-3 to TRBJ2-7, with TRBD1 identical over 8 bases. The CDR3 is 14 amino acids. The germline gives CDR1 LGHNA, CDR2 YSLEER. Trimming cost V 4 bases and J 5 bases; bases outside gene matches: 7. CDR3 residues: CASSPSDRAHEQYF. CDR3 sequence (DNA): TGCGCCAGCAGCCCTTCGGACAGGGCCCACGAGCAGTACTTC.

V is TRBV21-1 and J is TRBJ1-2. TRBV21-1 is annotated as a pseudogene. This CDR3 region has 15 residues. DNA of the CDR3: TGTGCCAGCAGCCAAGAAGGAGAAACCAACTATGGCTACACCTTC. It encodes CASSQEGETNYGYTF.

The sample holds a few counts of this clone. CDR3 DNA: TGTGCCAGCAGCCCGGACAGATTTTACGAGCAGTACTTC. Protein product: CASSPDRFYEQYF. The V call is TRBV7-2, the J call TRBJ2-7, with a tentative D call TRBD1 (6 bases). CDR3 length: 13 amino acids. V was trimmed by 5 bases and J by 4 bases, leaving 12 bases between them. CDR1 is SGHTA, CDR2 FQGNSA, per germline.

J is TRBJ2-7 and V is TRBV27, with 8 bases identical to TRBD1. The CDR3 contains 17 residues. CDR1 MNHEY and CDR2 SMNVEV come from the germline V gene (reference sequence). Trimming took 3 bases from V and 2 from J; bases not matched to a gene: 12. The CDR3 region has the DNA TGTGCCAGCAGTTTGGGGGTGTGGACAGGGCGGACCTACGAGCAGTACTTC. The encoded protein is CASSLGVWTGRTYEQYF.

The CDR3 coding sequence is TGTGCCAGCAGCCAAGGAAAGGGACTGCGGCACAATGAGCAGTTCTTC. Translating it yields CASSQGKGLRHNEQFF. The chain recombines TRBV14 with TRBJ2-1; a possible D gene is TRBD2 (6 bases). The V and J ends lost 1 base and 5 bases respectively, with 15 bases between them. There are 16 residues in the CDR3. Germline CDR1 and CDR2: SGHDN and FVKESK.

CDR3 nucleotide sequence: TGTGCCTGGGGGGGTAGAACAGGGGTTACCTACGAGCAGTACTTC. It specifies CAWGGRTGVTYEQYF. This chain links TRBV30 with TRBJ2-7; 7 nucleotides line up with TRBD1. The V segment lost 5 bases and the J segment 2 bases; nucleotides outside the gene matches: 12. Germline CDR1 reads GTSNPN; CDR2 reads SVGIG (reference sequence). The CDR3 sequence is 15 residues long.

This chain uses TRBV15 with TRBJ2-6; 9 bases align to TRBD2. The junction had 3 bases not matched to a gene; V was cut back by 0 bases and J by 0 bases. This CDR3 is built from 18 residues. CDR1 and CDR2 from the germline V gene are LNHNV and YYDKDF (reference sequence). DNA for the CDR3: TGTGCCACCAGCAGAGAGGGACTAGCACCCTCTGGGGCCAACGTCCTGACTTTC. This encodes CATSREGLAPSGANVLTF. The full variable domain, rest sourced from reference TRBV15 and TRBJ2-6, is DAMVIQNPRYQVTQFGKPVTLSCSQTLNHNVMYWYQQKSSQAPKLLFHYYDKDFNNEADTPDNFQSRRPNTSFCFLDIRSPGLGDTAMYLCATSREGLAPSGANVLTFGAGSRLTVL.

The J gene is TRBJ2-7, the V gene TRBV11-2; 13 bases match TRBD2. The CDR3 covers 16 residues. Trimming at V came to 3 bases and at J to 3 bases, leaving 5 bases not matched to a gene. CDR1 is SGHAT and CDR2 is FQNNGV in the germline V gene. CDR3 residues: CASSLSRTSGGYEQYF. Written as DNA, the CDR3 is TGTGCCAGCAGCTTGTCCCGGACTAGCGGGGGCTACGAGCAGTACTTC.

The chain links TRBV5-6 to TRBJ2-1, with D possibly matching TRBD2 (5 bases). Germline-derived CDR1 and CDR2 are SGHDT and YYEEEE. The CDR3 is made up of 12 amino acids. Trimming left V 2 bases short and J 9 bases short, with 9 bases between. CDR3 in DNA: TGTGCCAGCAGCTTTGCGGGCCGTGAGCAGTTCTTC. It codes for CASSFAGREQFF.

V and J are TRBV15 and TRBJ1-5; D perhaps matches TRBD1 (6 bases). The CDR3 is 17 residues long. Looked up from germline, CDR1 is LNHNV and CDR2 is YYDKDF (reference sequence). Trimming took 1 base from V and 3 from J, leaving 16 bases between them. CDR3 DNA: TGTGCCACCAGCAGAGCCGCCTGGGGGGGGCACAATCAGCCCCAGCATTTT. It translates to CATSRAAWGGHNQPQHF.

The V gene is TRBV7-9, the J gene TRBJ2-2, with D perhaps TRBD2 (5 bases). The CDR3 is 17 residues long. V was trimmed by 3 bases and J by 0 bases, leaving 14 bases between them. Germline CDR1 reads SEHNR; CDR2 reads FQNEAQ (reference sequence). In DNA, the CDR3 is TGTGCCAGCAGCTTTTCGGGGAAGATTGCGAACACCGGGGAGCTGTTTTTT. This sequence encodes CASSFSGKIANTGELFF.

V gene TRBV7-2 combines with J gene TRBJ1-2; 7 bases line up with TRBD1. Germline V gene lookup returns CDR1 SGHTA and CDR2 FQGNSA. V shed 5 bases and J 6 bases; nucleotides not matched to a gene: 9. The CDR3 is made up of 14 amino acids. CDR3 in amino acids: CASSPGGTTHGYTF. The CDR3 region has the DNA TGTGCCAGCAGCCCAGGGGGGACAACGCATGGCTACACCTTC.

This chain connects TRBV4-2 to TRBJ2-5; 10 positions match TRBD2. The CDR3 contains 18 residues. Germline lookup yields CDR1 LGHNA and CDR2 YNFKEQ. V lost 4 bases to trimming and J lost 4 bases; unmatched junction nucleotides: 15. CDR3 DNA sequence: TGTGCCAGCAGCCTCACCAGAGCGGGAGGGCCCTCGCGAGAGACCCAGTACTTC. Its translation: CASSLTRAGGPSRETQYF.

This clone was detected once. This chain joins TRBV5-4 and TRBJ2-5; TRBD2 matches 10 bases. The CDR3 consists of 14 residues. V trimming: 4 bases; J trimming: 2 bases; junction bases outside the gene matches: 2. The germline V gene encodes CDR1 SGHNT and CDR2 YYREEE (reference sequence). The DNA for the CDR3 is TGTGCCAGCAGCACAGCGGGAGGGCAAGAGACCCAGTACTTC. It encodes CASSTAGGQETQYF.